This TCR beta chain was found in a study of regulatory T cells in long-lasting Graves disease. Documented time point: newly diagnosed GD, antithyroid drugs for less than 3 months. The TCR library was made from RNA extracted from PBMCs. Deletions cut 5 bases from V and 4 bases from J, with 18 bases between. Germline V gene sequence: CDR1 MNHNS, CDR2 SASEGT. CDR3 length equals 16 residues. Library construction for TCR beta used iRepertoire HTBI primers and Arm-PCR of CDR3 regions. TCRdb re-called the multiplex PCR reads through MiXCR, storing one row per CDR3 protein. The data show 500,000 to 700,000 distinct CDR3 sequences, roughly 16% seen once. The data also belong to a second study, concerning T cells in Graves' hyperthyroidism and ophthalmopathy.

The clonotype was recovered from a woman in her twenties or thirties with Graves disease. The starting material was peripheral blood mononuclear cells (PBMCs), obtained at new diagnosis, from a patient treated with antithyroid drugs. The chain carries TRBV6-1 and TRBJ1-3, with a tentative D call TRBD1 (5 bases). CDR3 sequence (DNA): TGTGCCAGCAGTCCCCTCCCCGGGACGAAAGGAAACACCATATATTTT. It specifies CASSPLPGTKGNTIYF.